This T cell receptor beta chain derives from a study of T cells in localized non-small cell lung cancer. Judged by abundance, this clone is medium-sized (0.01 to 0.1%). Assay used: immunoSEQ multiplex PCR; TCRdb lists only in-frame clones, some missing. The table shows just over 20,000 clones, with about 83% occurring only once. The germline V gene has CDR1 SGDLS and CDR2 YYNGEE. Trimming cost V 0 bases and J 0 bases, with 7 bases left between them. The CDR3 runs 15 residues. The J gene is TRBJ1-5, the V gene TRBV9, with D uncertain. The specimen comprised PBMCs, sampled before any cancer treatment. The clonotype originates from a woman aged 35 to 70 with stage II squamous cell lung carcinoma. The CDR3 loop reads CASSVGELSNQPQHF. The CDR3, as DNA: TGTGCCAGCAGCGTAGGTGAGCTTAGCAATCAGCCCCAGCATTTT.